These 17 T cell receptor beta chains were sequenced from one sample in a study of blood T cell repertoires in COVID-19. Sequencing was performed with immunoSEQ multiplex PCR; in TCRdb, only in-frame clones are kept and a portion is missing. The sample has approximately 290,000 clones; roughly 80% are singletons. The sample taken for sequencing was peripheral blood. The receptor set was obtained from a person aged 70 to 79 with COVID-19, enrolled during active disease.

This chain connects TRBV9 to TRBJ2-6; 7 bases map to TRBD2. Germline-derived CDR1 and CDR2 are SGDLS and YYNGEE. Trimming cost V 4 bases and J 3 bases; bases outside gene matches: 7. There are 16 residues in the CDR3. CDR3 sequence reads: CASSPGPSGGANVLTF. The CDR3 DNA reads as TGTGCCAGCAGCCCCGGGCCTAGCGGTGGGGCCAACGTCCTGACTTTC.

CDR3 DNA: TGTGCCAGCAGCAGACTTGACAATGAGCAGTTCTTC. Translated: CASSRLDNEQFF. The rearrangement joins TRBV12-3 or TRBV12-4 to TRBJ2-1, with D hard to call. The germline V and J ends were trimmed by 6 bases and 5 bases, with 8 bases remaining between them. The CDR3 spans 12 residues.

The chain has TRBV9 and TRBJ2-3, with no clear D. CDR3 length equals 14 residues. V lost 0 bases and J 2 bases, leaving 7 bases between the germline ends. The germline V gene encodes CDR1 SGDLS and CDR2 YYNGEE. In DNA, the CDR3 is TGTGCCAGCAGCGTAGGTCAGAACACAGATACGCAGTATTTT. It is translated as CASSVGQNTDTQYF.

This clone has just a few counts. The chain recombines TRBV27 with TRBJ2-7, with 9 bases identical to TRBD2. V lost 3 bases, J lost 2 bases, and 2 bases stayed unmatched. Germline-derived CDR1 and CDR2 are MNHEY and SMNVEV (reference sequence). The CDR3 runs to 14 residues. The CDR3 sequence is CASSFSGGPYEQYF. The CDR3 DNA reads as TGTGCCAGCAGTTTCAGCGGGGGGCCCTACGAGCAGTACTTC.

The J gene is TRBJ2-3, the V gene TRBV2, with a possible D match to TRBD2 (5 bases). Germline assignment: CDR1 SNHLY and CDR2 FYNNEI. Trimming cost V 3 bases and J 0 bases, with 7 bases left between them. The CDR3 is made up of 14 amino acids. The CDR3 reads CASSDRRSTDTQYF. CDR3 DNA sequence: TGTGCCAGCAGTGATAGGAGGAGCACAGATACGCAGTATTTT. Looking up the rest from reference TRBV2 and TRBJ2-3 gives the full variable domain: EPEVTQTPSHQVTQMGQEVILRCVPISNHLYFYWYRQILGQKVEFLVSFYNNEISEKSEIFDDQFSVERPDGSNFTLKIRSTKLEDSAMYFCASSDRRSTDTQYFGPGTRLTVL.

This clone was seen more than once but under ten times. The chain uses TRBV7-2 and TRBJ2-5; 8 positions match TRBD2. Germline V gene sequence: CDR1 SGHTA, CDR2 FQGNSA. Trimming at V came to 1 base and at J to 1 base, leaving 5 bases not matched to a gene. This CDR3 contains 16 residues. DNA for the CDR3: TGTGCCAGCAGCTTAGTGAGCGGGGGATTCCAAGAGACCCAGTACTTC. Encoded protein: CASSLVSGGFQETQYF. Looking up the rest from reference TRBV7-2 and TRBJ2-5 gives the full variable domain: GAGVSQSPSNKVTEKGKDVELRCDPISGHTALYWYRQSLGQGLEFLIYFQGNSAPDKSGLPSDRFSAERTGGSVSTLTIQRTQQEDSAVYLCASSLVSGGFQETQYFGPGTRLLVL.

This clone has just one count. The J gene is TRBJ2-1, the V gene TRBV29-1, with a tentative D call TRBD2 (7 bases). Germline CDR1 reads SQVTM; CDR2 reads ANQGSEA. This CDR3 is built from 13 residues. Trimming left V 3 bases short and J 7 bases short, with 13 bases between. CDR3 DNA sequence: TGCAGCGTTGAGGCGGGGGCGAGTAATGAGCAGTTCTTC. It encodes CSVEAGASNEQFF.

This clone occurred once. The CDR3 nucleotides are TGTGCCAGCAGGACTGACAGCTTGAGCAATCAGCCCCAGCATTTT. It is translated as CASRTDSLSNQPQHF. The V call is TRBV6-5, the J call TRBJ1-5; D perhaps matches TRBD1 (5 bases). Per the germline V gene, CDR1 is MNHEY and CDR2 is SVGAGI. The V end lost 6 bases, the J end lost 1 base, and 13 bases lay between the germline ends. CDR3 length: 15 amino acids.

This rearrangement joins TRBV5-4 to TRBJ2-3, with D possibly TRBD2 on 6 matching bases. The CDR3 is 16 amino acids. The germline gives CDR1 SGHNT, CDR2 YYREEE (reference sequence). V was pared by 1 base and J by 0 bases, with 12 bases between. The CDR3 nucleotides read TGTGCCAGCAGCTTGAACCAGCGGGCGAGCACAGATACGCAGTATTTT. This gives the protein CASSLNQRASTDTQYF.

The rearrangement joins TRBV28 to TRBJ2-7; D possibly corresponds to TRBD2 (6 bases). The CDR3 consists of 16 residues. Trimming shortened V by 5 bases and J by 3 bases, and 20 bases separated the two germline ends. Germline V gives CDR1 MDHEN, CDR2 SYDVKM. In nucleotides, the CDR3 is TGTGCCAGCAGTACCTCTTCCGGGACTGGGATCTACGAGCAGTACTTC. As protein: CASSTSSGTGIYEQYF.

The chain links TRBV4-2 to TRBJ2-5; tentatively, D is TRBD2 (5 bases). Germline V lookup: CDR1 LGHNA, CDR2 YNFKEQ. The CDR3 totals 13 residues. Trimming took off 0 bases at V and 5 bases at J, with 7 bases between the two ends. CDR3 in DNA: TGTGCCAGCAGCCAAGAAGGAGGTGAGACCCAGTACTTC. As protein: CASSQEGGETQYF.

The chain carries TRBV28 and TRBJ1-2; 8 bases are a match to TRBD1. Looked up from germline, CDR1 is MDHEN and CDR2 is SYDVKM. Trimming at V came to 3 bases and at J to 2 bases, leaving 2 bases not matched to a gene. This CDR3 has 14 amino acids. CDR3 sequence (DNA): TGTGCCAGCAGTTTCCAGGGGGCCAACTATGGCTACACCTTC. Translated, it gives CASSFQGANYGYTF.

The V gene is TRBV4-1, the J gene TRBJ2-1; maybe TRBD1 (5 bases). V shed 4 bases and J shed 9 bases, with 16 bases lying between them. The V gene's germline CDR1 is MGHRA and CDR2 YSYEKL. The CDR3 has 14 residues. This CDR3 reads CASSRGGAVPEQFF. CDR3 DNA: TGCGCCAGCAGCCGGGGTGGGGCAGTCCCTGAGCAGTTCTTC.

V and J are TRBV19 and TRBJ2-5; 7 nucleotides match TRBD1. The V segment lost 6 bases and the J segment 4 bases; nucleotides outside the gene matches: 5. The germline gives CDR1 LNHDA, CDR2 SQIVND (reference sequence). CDR3 length: 13 residues. The DNA of the CDR3 is TGTGCCAGTAGCACAACAGGGGCAGAGACCCAGTACTTC. It yields the protein CASSTTGAETQYF.

This clone occurred a few times. The chain combines TRBV5-5 with TRBJ2-2, with TRBD2 matching over 9 bases. V lost 3 bases and J lost 1; bases outside the gene matches: 16. The CDR3 totals 20 residues. Germline V gives CDR1 SGHKS, CDR2 YYEKEE (reference sequence). This chain's CDR3 is CASSSRMRVRLAVNTGELFF. CDR3 DNA sequence: TGTGCCAGCAGCTCTAGGATGAGGGTCCGACTAGCGGTGAACACCGGGGAGCTGTTTTTT.

The gene calls are TRBV9 and TRBJ2-1; possible D gene TRBD2, 5 bases. The CDR3 is 14 residues long. CDR1 SGDLS and CDR2 YYNGEE come from the germline V gene. Trimming cost V 4 bases and J 7 bases, with 15 bases left between them. The CDR3 region is CASSSQWGVNEQFF. The CDR3 bases are TGTGCCAGCAGCTCACAATGGGGAGTTAATGAGCAGTTCTTC.

This clone has a single count. This chain connects TRBV28 to TRBJ1-5, with a weak D call TRBD1 (5 bases). From germline, CDR1 is MDHEN and CDR2 SYDVKM. Trimming left V 6 bases short and J 4 bases short, with 13 bases between. The CDR3 runs to 14 residues. CDR3 in DNA: TGTGCCAGCAGACCGACAGCGCTAAATCAGCCCCAGCATTTT. It translates to CASRPTALNQPQHF.